This paragraph reports one TCR beta chain. The antigen is not known. In the PCR, 60 Vbeta and 13 Jbeta primers were used. TCRdb keeps only in-frame clones here, not all; method: immunoSEQ multiplex PCR. This table holds more than 90,000 clones, roughly 68% found once. Germline assignment: CDR1 SGHTA and CDR2 FQGNSA. The CDR3 has 13 residues. V gave up 7 bases and J gave up 2 bases, with 9 bases separating them. The record originates from a study of cytomegalovirus exposure and HLA in healthy donors. Study-wide points: Being productive about 87% or about 30% of the time was typical of most TCR beta V segments in an earlier analysis.

All donors participated as healthy donors of bone marrow. This TCR came from a man aged 30 to 39 in good health and CMV-seropositive. The sequenced sample consisted of PBMCs. The V and J genes are TRBV7-2 and TRBJ2-4; D is unresolved. CDR3 residues: CASTQTPKNIQYF. The CDR3 nucleotides are TGTGCCAGCACCCAAACACCCAAAAACATTCAGTACTTC.